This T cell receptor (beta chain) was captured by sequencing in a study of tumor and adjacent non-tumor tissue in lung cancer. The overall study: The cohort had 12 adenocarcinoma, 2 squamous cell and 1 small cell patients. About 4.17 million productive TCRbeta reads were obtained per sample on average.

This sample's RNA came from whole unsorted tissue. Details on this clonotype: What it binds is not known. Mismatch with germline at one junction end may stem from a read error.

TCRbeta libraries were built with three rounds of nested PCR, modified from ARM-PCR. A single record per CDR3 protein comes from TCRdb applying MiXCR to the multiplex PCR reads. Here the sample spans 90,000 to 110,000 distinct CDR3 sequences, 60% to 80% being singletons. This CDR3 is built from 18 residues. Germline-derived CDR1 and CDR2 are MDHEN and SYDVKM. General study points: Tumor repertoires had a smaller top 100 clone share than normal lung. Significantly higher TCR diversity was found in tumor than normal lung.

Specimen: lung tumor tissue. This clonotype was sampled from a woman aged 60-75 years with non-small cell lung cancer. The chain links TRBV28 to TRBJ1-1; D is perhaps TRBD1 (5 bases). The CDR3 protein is CASSFGTPYPVLNAEAFF. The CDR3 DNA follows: TGTGCCAGCAGTTTCGGGACTCCCTATCCGGTTTTGAACGCTGAAGCTTTCTTT.